This entry concerns a single TCR beta chain. The data derive from a study of cytomegalovirus exposure and HLA in healthy donors. Overall study: The Caucasian-associated ancestry cluster held around 76% of around 380 genotyped donors.

Use of 60 Vbeta and 13 Jbeta primers characterized the PCR. Sequenced by immunoSEQ multiplex PCR; TCRdb stores in-frame clones only, minus some. The top ten hold approximately 3.3% of the sample, which has approximately 97,000 clones, 79% seen once. Sequenced material: PBMCs. This TCR came from a male donor in good health and CMV-seropositive.

CDR3 residues: CASSVREPGELFF. The DNA of the CDR3 is TGCGCCAGCAGCGTACGAGAGCCCGGGGAGCTGTTTTTT. The V gene is TRBV5-1, the J gene TRBJ2-2; no definite D call. The CDR3 consists of 13 residues. V dropped 4 bases and J dropped 6 bases, with 10 bases sitting between them. Germline V gene lookup returns CDR1 SGHRS and CDR2 YFSETQ.